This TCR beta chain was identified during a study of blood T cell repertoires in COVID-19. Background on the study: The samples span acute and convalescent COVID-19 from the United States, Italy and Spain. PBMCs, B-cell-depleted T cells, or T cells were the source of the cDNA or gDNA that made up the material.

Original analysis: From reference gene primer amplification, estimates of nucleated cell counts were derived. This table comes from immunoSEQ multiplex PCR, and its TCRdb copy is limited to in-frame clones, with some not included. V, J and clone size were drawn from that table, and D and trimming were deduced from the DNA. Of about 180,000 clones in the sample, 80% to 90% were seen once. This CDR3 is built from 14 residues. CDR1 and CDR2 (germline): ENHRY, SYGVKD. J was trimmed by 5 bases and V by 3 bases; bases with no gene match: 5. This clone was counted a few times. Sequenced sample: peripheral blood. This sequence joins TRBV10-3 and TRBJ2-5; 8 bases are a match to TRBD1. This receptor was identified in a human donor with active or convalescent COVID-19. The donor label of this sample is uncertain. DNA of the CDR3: TGTGCCATCAGTGAATCGGACAGGGCGGAGACCCAGTACTTC. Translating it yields CAISESDRAETQYF.